A selection of T cell receptor beta chains follows, all from one sample in a study of PD-1 blockade in classical Hodgkin lymphoma. The table came from immunoSEQ multiplex PCR; TCRdb's copy has only in-frame clones and leaves some out. This repertoire shows tens of thousands of clones, roughly 89% found once; its top ten account for 9.5% to 12%. Sequences were derived from peripheral blood mononuclear cells (PBMCs), sampled before the second cycle of nivolumab. The receptors come from a human donor with classical Hodgkin lymphoma. Both conserved end residues are part of each CDR3. The D gene is left open where the match is weak. Clone size is not always given. Where it is, it says once, few, many or a class for expanded clones.

>few|-|TRBV28|TRBJ1-2
TGTGCCAGCAGAGCAAATCTACCTCCGTATGGCTACACCTTC
CASRANLPPYGYTF
>-|TRBD1|TRBV10-3|TRBJ2-1
TGTGCCATCAGTGAGGCGACAGGGGTCTTCGGTGAGCAGTTCTTC
CAISEATGVFGEQFF
>medium-sized|-|TRBV7-6|TRBJ1-1
TGTGCCAGCAGCTTAACTTATGGGGACACTGAAGCTTTCTTT
CASSLTYGDTEAFF
>-|-|TRBV4-1|TRBJ2-5
TGCGCCAGCAGCCAAGTCTACAGGGGAGGGGGAGAGACCCAGTACTTC
CASSQVYRGGGETQYF
>-|TRBD1|TRBV5-1|TRBJ2-7
TGCGCCAGCAGCTCTCAGAACAGGGGGAACTACGAGCAGTACTTC
CASSSQNRGNYEQYF
>-|TRBD2|TRBV28|TRBJ2-1
TGTGCCAGCAGAGCGGGGGGGCCTAGAAATGAGCAGTTCTTC
CASRAGGPRNEQFF
>-|TRBD1|TRBV7-9|TRBJ2-7
TGTGCCAGCAGCCCGCGCGACAGGGTCGGAGGCGAGCAGTACTTC
CASSPRDRVGGEQYF
>-|TRBD1|TRBV12-5|TRBJ1-1
TGTGCTAGTGGTCTCGGGACAGGGGGCGCGAACACTGAAGCTTTCTTT
CASGLGTGGANTEAFF
>-|TRBD2|TRBV6-1|TRBJ2-7
TGTGCCAGCAGTTCGGCAGGGAGGGGATCCTACGAGCAGTACTTC
CASSSAGRGSYEQYF
>-|-|TRBV5-1|TRBJ1-1
TGCGCCAGCAGCTACGGGGTGGGGGAAACTGAAGCTTTCTTT
CASSYGVGETEAFF
>-|-|TRBV14|TRBJ2-5
TGTGCCAGCAGCCAATTGGGGATTGAGACCCAGTACTTC
CASSQLGIETQYF
>-|-|TRBV7-9|TRBJ1-5
TGTGCCAGCAGTTCTACAGGGAGTAGGCAGCCCCAGCATTTT
CASSSTGSRQPQHF
>-|-|TRBV4-1|TRBJ1-5
TGCGCCAGCAGCCTCAGACAGGACAATCAGCCCCAGCATTTT
CASSLRQDNQPQHF
>-|TRBD2|TRBV5-1|TRBJ2-1
TGCGCCAGCAGCTTAGGACTAGCGACAACCTACAATGAGCAGTTCTTC
CASSLGLATTYNEQFF
>few|TRBD1|TRBV30|TRBJ2-7
TGTGCCTGGAGTGTAGGACAGGGATACGAGCAGTACTTC
CAWSVGQGYEQYF
>-|-|TRBV19|TRBJ2-7
TGTGCCAGTAGTATAGTTTCGTGGGGACACTACGAGCAGTACTTC
CASSIVSWGHYEQYF
>-|-|TRBV13|TRBJ1-3
TGTGCCAGCAGCTTGGGGTCTGGGACTGGAAACACCATATATTTT
CASSLGSGTGNTIYF